Following are 9 T cell receptor beta chains from one sample sequenced in a study of CD8 T cells in Susac syndrome. Random hexamers were used to reverse transcribe 0.5 to 1 ug of RNA. TCRdb fed the immunoSEQ multiplex PCR reads into MiXCR, producing one record per CDR3 protein. The sample holds 95,000 to 150,000 distinct CDR3 sequences, over 95% seen once. The sequenced material came from CD4+ T cells from PBMCs. These receptors all stem from a human donor with Susac syndrome.

This clonotype was seen a single time. The chain is built from TRBV5-1 and TRBJ2-3; 12 nucleotides line up with TRBD2. The CDR3 spans 14 residues. The germline CDR1 and CDR2 sequences are SGHRS and YFSETQ. J was trimmed by 8 bases and V by 4 bases; bases with no gene match: 5. The CDR3 DNA follows: TGCGCCAGCAGCCCCGGGACTAGCGGGTCTACGCAGTATTTT. Its protein is CASSPGTSGSTQYF.

This chain connects TRBV30 to TRBJ1-5, with D maybe TRBD1 (5 bases). Germline-derived CDR1 and CDR2 are GTSNPN and SVGIG (reference sequence). V gave up 2 bases and J gave up 7 bases, with 9 bases separating them. CDR3 length: 12 amino acids. The CDR3 nucleotides read TGTGCCTGGAGTCAGGGTTACCAGCCCCAGCATTTT. Protein sequence: CAWSQGYQPQHF.

The rearrangement uses TRBV29-1 and TRBJ2-1; D is possibly TRBD1 (6 bases). V gave up 7 bases and J gave up 0 bases, with 16 bases separating them. The V gene's germline CDR1 is SQVTM and CDR2 ANQGSEA. The CDR3 covers 15 residues. CDR3 nucleotide sequence: TGCAGCGCCAATCCGGACAGCTACTCCTACAATGAGCAGTTCTTC. Residues: CSANPDSYSYNEQFF.

This chain connects TRBV20-1 to TRBJ2-3, with TRBD2 matching 7 bases. CDR1 is DFQATT and CDR2 is SNEGSKA in the germline V gene (reference sequence). Losses at the gene ends were 1 base for V and 2 bases for J; bases not matched to a gene: 6. This CDR3 has 15 amino acids. The CDR3 spells CSARGGEGVTDTQYF. The CDR3, as DNA: TGCAGTGCTAGAGGTGGGGAGGGCGTCACAGATACGCAGTATTTT.

The chain links TRBV29-1 to TRBJ1-2; a weak D match, TRBD1 (5 bases). CDR3 length: 12 residues. Trimming pared 7 bases from V and 5 bases from J, leaving 14 bases between. Germline V CDR1 and CDR2: SQVTM, ANQGSEA. The CDR3 nucleotides read TGCAGCGCCGCGGACAACAGATATGGCTACACCTTC. Residues: CSAADNRYGYTF.

The chain combines TRBV30 with TRBJ2-7, with TRBD2 identical over 11 bases. After removal of 3 bases from V and 7 bases from J, the junction contained 5 bases not matched to a gene. CDR1 and CDR2 (germline): GTSNPN, SVGIG (reference sequence). The CDR3 has 13 residues. CDR3 DNA: TGTGCCTGGAGGACTAGCGGGACCAGTGAGCAGTACTTC. Translated: CAWRTSGTSEQYF.

The CDR3 here is CASTPMGGDTQYF. CDR3 bases: TGTGCCAGCACCCCTATGGGTGGAGATACGCAGTATTTT. The V and J genes are TRBV25-1 and TRBJ2-3, with D unclear. Germline CDR1 and CDR2: MGHDK and SYGVNS. Deletions cut 7 bases from V and 5 bases from J, with 13 bases between. The CDR3 extends over 13 amino acids.

The chain recombines TRBV7-6 with TRBJ2-1, with no clear D. Germline V gives CDR1 SGHVS, CDR2 FNYEAQ. There are 16 residues in the CDR3. V was trimmed by 1 base and J by 0 bases, leaving 10 bases between them. The CDR3 DNA is TGTGCCAGCAGCTTAGAAGCCTCGAGCTCCTACAATGAGCAGTTCTTC. Protein sequence: CASSLEASSSYNEQFF.

The J gene is TRBJ2-1, the V gene TRBV4-2; TRBD2 is a possible D gene (7 bases). CDR1 is LGHNA, CDR2 YNFKEQ, per germline. V was clipped by 5 bases and J by 6 bases, with 26 bases between them. The CDR3 runs to 18 residues. The CDR3 coding sequence is TGTGCCAGCAGCAAGCAGACGGTTGCGGGAGTAGGGGGCAATGAGCAGTTCTTC. Residues: CASSKQTVAGVGGNEQFF.